What follows describes a single T cell receptor (beta chain). Antigen specificity is unknown. Profiling of TCR beta VDJ combinations and CDR3 sequences used genomic DNA as template. Via MiXCR, TCRdb re-called the reads, giving one row per CDR3 protein. Among some 200,000 distinct CDR3 sequences listed, around 49% were seen once. This sample is part of a study of CD8+CD57+ T cells in acquired aplastic anemia. Study at large: CD4+ and CD8+ cells, once sorted, gave DNA averaging roughly 3 ug. Overall study results and limits: Sharing between patients and controls was observed for twenty-nine CD8+ CDR3 sequences. Patients were compared with controls for CD8+ Simpson's diversity, and no significant difference emerged.

Sequenced patients had shown CD8+CD57+ cell expansion by flow cytometry. Among the patients, all had severe acquired aplastic anemia. V was clipped by 7 bases and J by 8 bases, with 14 bases between them. The CDR3 totals 12 residues. CDR1 SNHLY and CDR2 FYNNEI come from the germline V gene. The TCR comes from a human donor with aplastic anemia. The material sequenced was sorted CD4+, CD8+, or CD8+CD57+ T cells (not recorded which) from PBMCs. This rearrangement joins TRBV2 to TRBJ1-2; D unresolved. CDR3 region: CASKVGRKGYTF. The DNA for the CDR3 is TGTGCCAGCAAAGTTGGACGTAAAGGCTACACCTTC.